The clone carrying this T cell receptor beta chain was counted only a few times. The antigen is undetermined. The TCR beta library used iRepertoire HTBI primers with Arm-PCR amplification of CDR3. TCRdb analysed the multiplex PCR reads with MiXCR anew, one entry per CDR3 protein. Of hundreds of thousands of distinct CDR3 sequences listed, less than 15% are singletons. This specimen comes from a study of regulatory T cells in long-lasting Graves disease. Time point in this sample: newly diagnosed GD, antithyroid drugs for less than 3 months. Extracted RNA from PBMCs served as the source of the TCR library. V lost 0 bases and J lost 6, with 12 bases in between. There are 14 residues in the CDR3. Findings of the study overall: Since the sample size was small, accuracy may have been reduced. Whereas new patients shared 800 to 1,000 public clonotypes, persistent patients shared more, at 2,741.

These data were likewise used in another study, on T cells in Graves' hyperthyroidism and ophthalmopathy. As reported in that work: Patients showing uncontrolled infection, other autoimmune disease, pregnancy or lactation were ineligible.

The receptor comes from a young man with Graves disease. Sequenced here: peripheral blood mononuclear cells (PBMCs), sampled at new diagnosis, from a patient treated with antithyroid drugs. The chain combines TRBV12-3 or TRBV12-4 with TRBJ2-7, with D maybe TRBD2 (5 bases). The CDR3 DNA reads as TGTGCCAGCAGTTTAGCGGGAGAAAATGGCGAGCAGTACTTC. As protein: CASSLAGENGEQYF.